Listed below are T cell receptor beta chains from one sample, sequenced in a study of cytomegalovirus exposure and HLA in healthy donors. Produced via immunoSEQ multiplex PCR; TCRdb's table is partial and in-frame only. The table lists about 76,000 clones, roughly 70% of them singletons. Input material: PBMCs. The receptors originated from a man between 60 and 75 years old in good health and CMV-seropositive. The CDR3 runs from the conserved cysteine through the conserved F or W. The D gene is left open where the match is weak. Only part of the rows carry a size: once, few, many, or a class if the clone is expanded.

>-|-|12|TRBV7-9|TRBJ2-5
TGTGCCAGCAATAGCGACTCTGAGACCCAGTACTTC
CASNSDSETQYF
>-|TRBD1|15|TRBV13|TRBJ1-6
TGTGCCAGCAGCTCCCTGAGGGACAGCAATTCACCCCTCCACTTT
CASSSLRDSNSPLHF
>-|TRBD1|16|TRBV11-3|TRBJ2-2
TGTGCCAGCAGCGCTTCGGGACAGACTTACACCGGGGAGCTGTTTTTT
CASSASGQTYTGELFF
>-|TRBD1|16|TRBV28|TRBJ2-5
TGTGCCAGCAGCGAAACCGGGACAGGGGGAAAAGAGACCCAGTACTTC
CASSETGTGGKETQYF
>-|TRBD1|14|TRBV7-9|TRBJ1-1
TGTGCCAGCAGCTTAACCGGGACAGACACTGAAGCTTTCTTT
CASSLTGTDTEAFF
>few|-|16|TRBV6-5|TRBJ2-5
TGTGCCAGCAGTTCCCGCCCGGGGATCTTCCAAGAGACCCAGTACTTC
CASSSRPGIFQETQYF
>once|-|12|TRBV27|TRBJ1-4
TGTGCCAGTTCAACGGCTAATGAAAAACTGTTTTTT
CASSTANEKLFF
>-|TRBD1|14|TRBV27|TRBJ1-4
TGTGCCAGCAGTTTCGGGACAGCAAATGAAAAACTGTTTTTT
CASSFGTANEKLFF
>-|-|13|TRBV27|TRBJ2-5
TGTGCCAGCAGTTTAGGGCAGGATGGGGAGCAGTACTTC
CASSLGQDGEQYF
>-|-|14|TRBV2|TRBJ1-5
TGTGCCAGCAGGGCGACAGGCCACAATCAGCCCCAGCATTTT
CASRATGHNQPQHF
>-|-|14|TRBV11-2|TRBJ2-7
TGTGCCAGCAGCCTCCGGGACAACTCCTACGAGCAGTACTTC
CASSLRDNSYEQYF
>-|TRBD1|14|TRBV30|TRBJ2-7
TGTGCCTGGTCTCAGGGGGCCGGGTCCTACGAGCAGTACTTC
CAWSQGAGSYEQYF
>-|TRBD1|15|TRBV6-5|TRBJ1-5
TGTGCCAGCAGTAGACAGGGGGCCTTTACCCAGCCCCAGCATTTT
CASSRQGAFTQPQHF
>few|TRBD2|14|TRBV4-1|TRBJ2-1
TGCGCCAGCAGCCCGATCGGGGGGTTCTCTGAGCAGTTCTTC
CASSPIGGFSEQFF
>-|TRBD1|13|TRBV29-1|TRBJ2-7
TGCAGCGCAGCGGACAGGGAAGAGGGCGAGCAGTACTTC
CSAADREEGEQYF
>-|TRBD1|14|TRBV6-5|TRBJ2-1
TGTGCCAGCAGTTATCCCGGACAGGGGACGGTGCAGTTCTTC
CASSYPGQGTVQFF
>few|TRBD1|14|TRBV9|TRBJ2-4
TGTGCCAGCAGCCCTCGGACAGGCGAAAACATTCAGTACTTC
CASSPRTGENIQYF
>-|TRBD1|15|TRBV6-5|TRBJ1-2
TGTGCCAGCAGGCCGGGACAGGGAAACCCCTATGGCTACACCTTC
CASRPGQGNPYGYTF
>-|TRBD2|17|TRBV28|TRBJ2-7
TGTGCCAGCAGTTTATCGGGAGGGTTTGAGGGCCCGTACGAGCAGTACTTC
CASSLSGGFEGPYEQYF
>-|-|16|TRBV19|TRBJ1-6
TGTGCCAGTAGCCAAAGAGGACAAATTCGAAGTTCACCCCTCCACTTT
CASSQRGQIRSSPLHF
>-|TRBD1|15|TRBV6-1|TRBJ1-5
TGTGCCAGCAGTTTGTTGGGACAGGGTCGACAGCCCCAGCATTTT
CASSLLGQGRQPQHF
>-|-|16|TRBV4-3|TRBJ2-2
TGCGCCAGCAGCCCCACCGGGACACCGAACACCGGGGAGCTGTTTTTT
CASSPTGTPNTGELFF
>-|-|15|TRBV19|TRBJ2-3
TGTGCCAGAGACATCCCCCCAGGGGTCCCAGATACGCAGTATTTT
CARDIPPGVPDTQYF
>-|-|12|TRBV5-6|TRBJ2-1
TGTGCCAGCAGCAGGACAGTTGTTGAGCAGTTCTTC
CASSRTVVEQFF
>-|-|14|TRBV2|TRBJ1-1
TGTGCCAGCAGCGCCAGGGCCATGAACACTGAAGCTTTCTTT
CASSARAMNTEAFF
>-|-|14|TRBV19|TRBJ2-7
TGTGCCAGTAGAGACGGGGGAGCCTCCTACGAGCAGTACTTC
CASRDGGASYEQYF
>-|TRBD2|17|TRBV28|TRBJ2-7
TGTGCCAGCAGTTCGGCTAGCGGGGGTGACCCGGAGCACGAGCAGTACTTC
CASSSASGGDPEHEQYF
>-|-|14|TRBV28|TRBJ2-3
TGTGCCAGCAGCTCCGACAGGAGCACAGATACGCAGTATTTT
CASSSDRSTDTQYF
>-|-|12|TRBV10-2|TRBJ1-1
TGCGCCACCGTTACTATGAACACTGAAGCTTTCTTT
CATVTMNTEAFF
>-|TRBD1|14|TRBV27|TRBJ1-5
TGTGCCAGCAGTACAAGACAGGGGGGACAGCCCCAGCATTTT
CASSTRQGGQPQHF
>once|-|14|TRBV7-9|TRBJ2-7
TGTGCCAGCAGCCACCGGGACAACCCCTACGAGCAGTACTTC
CASSHRDNPYEQYF
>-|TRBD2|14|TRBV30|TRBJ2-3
TGTGCCTGGAGGGGGCGGGGGGACACAGATACGCAGTATTTT
CAWRGRGDTDTQYF
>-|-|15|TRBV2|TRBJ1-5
TGTGCCAGCAGTGAGACAGGTTCCAGGGGTCAGCCCCAGCATTTT
CASSETGSRGQPQHF
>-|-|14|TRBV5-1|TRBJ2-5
TGCGCCAGCAGCTTGGCGGGGGTACAAGAGACCCAGTACTTC
CASSLAGVQETQYF
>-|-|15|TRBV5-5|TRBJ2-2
TGTGCCAGCAGCTTGTTACAGGGGAACACCGGGGAGCTGTTTTTT
CASSLLQGNTGELFF
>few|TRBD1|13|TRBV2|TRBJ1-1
TGTGTCGACGGGGGGACAGGTACCACTGAAGCTTTCTTT
CVDGGTGTTEAFF
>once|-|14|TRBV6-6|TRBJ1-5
TGTGCCAGCAGTTCGGGATTTCGCAATCAGCCCCAGCATTTT
CASSSGFRNQPQHF
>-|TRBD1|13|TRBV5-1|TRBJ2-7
TGCGCCAGCAGCGTGGGACAGGGGTTCGAGCAGTACTTC
CASSVGQGFEQYF
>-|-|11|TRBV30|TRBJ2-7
TGTGCCTGGACCTACCAGCGCGAGCAGTACTTC
CAWTYQREQYF
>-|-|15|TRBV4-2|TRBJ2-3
TGTGCCAGCAGCCCTTACCTTCACAACACAGATACGCAGTATTTT
CASSPYLHNTDTQYF
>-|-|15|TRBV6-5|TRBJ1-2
TGTGCCAGCAGTTCCCTACTGAATTCTAACTATGGCTACACCTTC
CASSSLLNSNYGYTF
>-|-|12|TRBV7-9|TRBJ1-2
TGTGCCAGCAGCTCAGGGGTCTATGGCTACACCTTC
CASSSGVYGYTF
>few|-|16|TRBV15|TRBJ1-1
TGTGCCACCAGCAGAGATCTGGAGGGGTTGAACACTGAAGCTTTCTTT
CATSRDLEGLNTEAFF
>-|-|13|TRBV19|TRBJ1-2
TGTGCCAGTAGCCAAAGGCGGTTCTATGGCTACACCTTC
CASSQRRFYGYTF
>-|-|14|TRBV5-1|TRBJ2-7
TGCGCCAGCAGCTTGCCAGCGTACCCCTACGAGCAGTACTTC
CASSLPAYPYEQYF
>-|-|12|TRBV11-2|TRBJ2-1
TGTGCCAGCAGCTTAACCCGGGATGAGCAGTTCTTC
CASSLTRDEQFF
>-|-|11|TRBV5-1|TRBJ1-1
TGCGCCAGCAGCCTAGGACAGGAAGCTTTCTTT
CASSLGQEAFF
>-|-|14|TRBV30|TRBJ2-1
TGTGCCTGGGCAGGAGGGGGCTTCTACAATGAGCAGTTCTTC
CAWAGGGFYNEQFF
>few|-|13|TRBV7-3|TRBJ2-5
TGTGCCAGCAGCAGGGGGGGCGGGGAGACCCAGTACTTC
CASSRGGGETQYF
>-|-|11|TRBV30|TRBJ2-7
TGTGCCTGGAGCAGGTCCTACGAGCAGTACTTC
CAWSRSYEQYF
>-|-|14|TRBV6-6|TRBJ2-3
TGTGCCAGCATCCACGAGGCGGGGTCAGATACGCAGTATTTT
CASIHEAGSDTQYF
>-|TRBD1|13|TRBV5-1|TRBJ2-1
TGCGCCAGCAGCGAACAGGGGAACAATGAGCAGTTCTTC
CASSEQGNNEQFF
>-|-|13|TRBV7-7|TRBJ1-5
TGCGCCAGCAGCTCCGGGTTCAATCAGCCCCAGCATTTT
CASSSGFNQPQHF
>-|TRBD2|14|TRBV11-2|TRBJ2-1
TGTGCCAGCAGCCAACTAGCGGGCGGCAATGAGCAGTTCTTC
CASSQLAGGNEQFF
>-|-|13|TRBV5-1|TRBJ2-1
TGCGCCAGCAGCTTGGAGGGGGTGGGCGAGCAGTTCTTC
CASSLEGVGEQFF
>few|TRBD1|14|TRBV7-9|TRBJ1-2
TGTTCCAGCAGTTACCCCGGGACAGCCTATGGCTACACCTTC
CSSSYPGTAYGYTF
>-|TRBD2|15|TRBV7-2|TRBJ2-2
TGTGCCAGCAGCTTAATGGCGGGAGCGGCCGGGGAGCTGTTTTTT
CASSLMAGAAGELFF
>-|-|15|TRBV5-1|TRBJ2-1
TGCGCCAGCAGTAGTAGCGGCAGCTCCTACAATGAGCAGTTCTTC
CASSSSGSSYNEQFF